This T cell receptor (beta chain) was captured in a study of cytomegalovirus exposure and HLA in healthy donors. V gave up 5 bases and J gave up 3 bases, with 14 bases separating them. This CDR3 contains 14 residues. CDR1 is SGHNT, CDR2 YENEEA, per germline. A multiplex PCR was run with 60 Vbeta primers and 13 Jbeta primers. Some clones are missing from TCRdb's copy, which holds only in-frame ones; the method was immunoSEQ multiplex PCR. The sample holds just over 150,000 clones, 80% seen once. This TCR derives from a male donor in good health and CMV-seropositive. This chain joins TRBV11-3 and TRBJ2-7; weak D call: TRBD2 (5 bases). Sequences were obtained from PBMCs. The CDR3 DNA reads as TGTGCCAGCAGCGACGGAGGTGGGTACTACGAGCAGTACTTC. Its protein product is CASSDGGGYYEQYF.